This T cell receptor (beta chain) was found in a study of early T cells in non-severe SARS-CoV-2 infection. Germline V gene lookup returns CDR1 MRHNA and CDR2 SNTAGT. The CDR3 loop spans 18 amino acids. The V segment lost 2 bases and the J segment 0 bases; nucleotides outside the gene matches: 10. Many counts were recorded for this clonotype. As part of library construction, unique molecular identifiers were attached to individual cDNA molecules. TCRdb used MiXCR to reprocess the 5' RACE reads, holding one entry per CDR3 protein. In the table there are some 40,000 distinct CDR3 sequences, approximately 12% of which are singletons.

The chain carries TRBV6-4 and TRBJ2-7; TRBD2 agrees at 10 bases. This clonotype originated in an adult who was a healthcare worker with PCR-confirmed SARS-CoV-2 infection or an uninfected control (not recorded which). Sequenced: whole blood. CDR3 sequence: CASSDITSGEAVSYEQYF. CDR3 nucleotides: TGTGCCAGCAGTGACATAACTAGCGGGGAAGCGGTCTCCTACGAGCAGTACTTC.